A single sample gave rise to the 10 T cell receptor beta chains below, sequenced in a study of cytomegalovirus exposure and HLA in healthy donors. PCR amplification relied on 60 Vbeta primers (plus 13 Jbeta primers). Repertoires were generated with immunoSEQ multiplex PCR, while TCRdb's copy carries only in-frame clones and drops some. The profile shows fewer than 150,000 clones, around 77% of them singletons. Specimen: PBMCs. Every receptor here comes from a human donor in good health.

The rearrangement uses TRBV6-1 and TRBJ2-7; TRBD2 matches at 10 bases. This CDR3 has 13 amino acids. Trimming took 6 bases from V and 2 from J; bases not matched to a gene: 1. Germline assignment: CDR1 MNHNS and CDR2 SASEGT. CDR3 coding DNA: TGTGCCAGCAGACTAGCGGGAACCTACGAGCAGTACTTC. This encodes CASRLAGTYEQYF.

The chain recombines TRBV29-1 with TRBJ1-2; the match to TRBD1 covers 10 bases. This CDR3 has 13 amino acids. Germline V gives CDR1 SQVTM, CDR2 ANQGSEA. J was trimmed by 8 bases and V by 4 bases; bases with no gene match: 7. The CDR3 DNA follows: TGCAGCGTTGGGGGACAGGGGCTCCAAGGCTACACCTTC. This translates into CSVGGQGLQGYTF.

This clone has only one observation. V and J are TRBV4-1 and TRBJ2-3, with a possible D match to TRBD1 (6 bases). The CDR3 has 16 residues. Germline V gives CDR1 MGHRA, CDR2 YSYEKL. The V end was cut by 0 bases, the J end by 5 bases, with 15 bases between. CDR3: CASSQEGGKWKDTQYF. For the CDR3, the DNA is TGCGCCAGCAGCCAAGAAGGGGGAAAATGGAAAGATACGCAGTATTTT.

This sequence joins TRBV9 and TRBJ2-2, with D possibly matching TRBD2 (6 bases). CDR3 size: 16 residues. Germline V gene sequence: CDR1 SGDLS, CDR2 YYNGEE. With 3 bases removed from V and 7 bases from J, the gap between germline ends came to 19 bases. CDR3 sequence: CASSEAGKPTGGELFF. The CDR3 DNA sequence: TGTGCCAGCAGCGAGGCGGGAAAACCCACCGGCGGGGAGCTGTTTTTT.

V gene TRBV11-2 combines with J gene TRBJ2-1, with no clear D. The CDR3 contains 17 residues. V gave up 1 base and J gave up 0 bases, with 13 bases separating them. The germline V gene encodes CDR1 SGHAT and CDR2 FQNNGV. CDR3 protein: CASSLGLSLGSYNEQFF. The DNA of the CDR3 is TGTGCCAGCAGCTTAGGACTTTCCCTGGGCTCCTACAATGAGCAGTTCTTC.

The chain has TRBV10-3 and TRBJ2-7; 13 positions agree with TRBD2. Trimming at V came to 6 bases and at J to 0 bases, leaving 5 bases not matched to a gene. The CDR3 extends over 16 amino acids. The V gene's germline CDR1 is ENHRY and CDR2 SYGVKD. The CDR3, as DNA: TGTGCCATCAGGGGGACTAGCGGGGTAGTCTCCTACGAGCAGTACTTC. Its protein is CAIRGTSGVVSYEQYF.

This chain links TRBV5-1 with TRBJ2-6; TRBD1 aligns across 12 bases. V was pared by 4 bases and J by 4 bases, with 12 bases of the junction left unmatched. This CDR3 is 19 amino acids long. Germline V gives CDR1 SGHRS, CDR2 YFSETQ. CDR3 in amino acids: CASSHSGDRGLTGANVLTF. The CDR3 DNA reads TGCGCCAGCAGCCACAGTGGGGACAGGGGGCTGACAGGGGCCAACGTCCTGACTTTC.

CDR3 amino acids: CASSTTPSSYNEQFF. The CDR3 DNA reads TGCGCCAGCAGCACTACACCTTCCTCCTACAATGAGCAGTTCTTC. This sequence joins TRBV5-1 and TRBJ2-1; D gene uncertain. CDR1 and CDR2 (germline): SGHRS, YFSETQ. Deletions cut 4 bases from V and 0 bases from J, with 11 bases between. CDR3 length: 15 residues. Together with reference TRBV5-1 and TRBJ2-1, the CDR3 gives the full variable domain: KAGVTQTPRYLIKTRGQQVTLSCSPISGHRSVSWYQQTPGQGLQFLFEYFSETQRNKGNFPGRFSGRQFSNSRSEMNVSTLELGDSALYLCASSTTPSSYNEQFFGPGTRLTVL.

A single count supports this clone. The rearrangement uses TRBV5-1 and TRBJ1-5; 9 bases are shared with TRBD1. The J segment lost 4 bases and the V segment lost 8 bases, leaving 4 bases of the junction unmatched. Germline CDR1 is SGHRS and CDR2 is YFSETQ. The CDR3 spans 13 residues. CDR3 sequence reads: CASRTGENQPQHF. CDR3 sequence (DNA): TGCGCCAGTCGGACAGGGGAAAATCAGCCCCAGCATTTT.

The V call is TRBV11-2, the J call TRBJ2-5, with 14 bases matching TRBD2. The CDR3 runs 15 residues. Germline assignment: CDR1 SGHAT and CDR2 FQNNGV. V shed 5 bases and J 4 bases; nucleotides not matched to a gene: 3. CDR3 coding DNA: TGTGCCAGCAGCCCGGGGACTAGCGGGAGAGAGACCCAGTACTTC. Protein: CASSPGTSGRETQYF.